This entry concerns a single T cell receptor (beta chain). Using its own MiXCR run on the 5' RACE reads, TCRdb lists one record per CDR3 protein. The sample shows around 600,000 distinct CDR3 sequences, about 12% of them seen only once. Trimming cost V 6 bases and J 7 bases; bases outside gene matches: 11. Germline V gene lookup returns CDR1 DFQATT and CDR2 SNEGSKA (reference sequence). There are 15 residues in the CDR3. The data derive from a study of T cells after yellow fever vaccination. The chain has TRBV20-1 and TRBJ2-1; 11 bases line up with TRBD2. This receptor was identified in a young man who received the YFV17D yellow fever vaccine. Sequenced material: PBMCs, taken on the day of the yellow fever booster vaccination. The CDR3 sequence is CSAKLLAGGRNEQFF. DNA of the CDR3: TGCAGTGCCAAACTCCTAGCGGGAGGTAGGAATGAGCAGTTCTTC.